The following is a TCR beta chain sequence with its context. The CDR3 is 13 amino acids. CDR1 and CDR2 from the germline V gene are WNHNN and SYGVQD (reference sequence). Deletions cut 7 bases from V and 7 bases from J, with 11 bases between. Both 60 Vbeta primers and 13 Jbeta primers went into the PCR. Libraries were prepared by immunoSEQ multiplex PCR; TCRdb keeps only in-frame clonotypes and omits some of them. The sample yields 250,000 to 350,000 clones, roughly 70% seen once. The sample comes from a study of cytomegalovirus exposure and HLA in healthy donors. Sample: PBMCs. This TCR was sampled from a female donor in good health and CMV-seronegative. The chain recombines TRBV10-1 with TRBJ1-6; D is perhaps TRBD1 (5 bases). In nucleotides, the CDR3 is TGCGCCAGCACGCAGGGTGGGAATTCACCCCTCCACTTT. Its translation is CASTQGGNSPLHF.